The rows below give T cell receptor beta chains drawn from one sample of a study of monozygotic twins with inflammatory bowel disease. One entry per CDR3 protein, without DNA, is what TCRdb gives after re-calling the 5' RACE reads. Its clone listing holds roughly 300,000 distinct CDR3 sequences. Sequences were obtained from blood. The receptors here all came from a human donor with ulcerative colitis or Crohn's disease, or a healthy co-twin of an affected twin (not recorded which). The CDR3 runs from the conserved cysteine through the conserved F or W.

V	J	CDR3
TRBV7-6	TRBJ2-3	CASRMRGGTDTQYF
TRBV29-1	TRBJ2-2	CSRKSNTGELFF
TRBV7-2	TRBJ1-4	CASRPHSGYNEKLFF
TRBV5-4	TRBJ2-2	CASSLARTNTGELFF
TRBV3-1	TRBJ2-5	CASSQDVQGKETQYF
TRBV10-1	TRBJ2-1	CASSEFAGVGNEQFF
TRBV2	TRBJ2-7	CASSEEQVGPYEQYF
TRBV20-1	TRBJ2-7	CSARDRSVAGGRKSYEQYF
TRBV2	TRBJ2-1	CADRQSYNEQFF
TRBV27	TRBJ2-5	CASSGTSGGVKTQYF
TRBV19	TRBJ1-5	CASRDSNQPQHF
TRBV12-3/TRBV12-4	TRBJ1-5	CASSLEASEDSNQPQHF
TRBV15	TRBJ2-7	CATSRGMAWTSFYEQYF
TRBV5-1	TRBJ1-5	CASSRGDQAASNQPQHF
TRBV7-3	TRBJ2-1	CASSAGILTYNEQFF
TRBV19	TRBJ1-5	CASSPFGGNNQPQHF
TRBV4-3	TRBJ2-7	CASSQGTSGSSYEQYF
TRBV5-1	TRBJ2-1	CASSLGLTNNEQFF
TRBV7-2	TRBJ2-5	CASSLGLLVQETQYF
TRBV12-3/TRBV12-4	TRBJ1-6	CASSLDRGPNNSPLHF
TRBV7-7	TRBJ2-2	CASSPSGLAVRGTGELFF
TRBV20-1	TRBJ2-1	CSAWGQPHEQFF
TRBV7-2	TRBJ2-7	CASSFALAGVGYEQYF
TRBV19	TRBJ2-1	CATKPSLGSYNEQFF
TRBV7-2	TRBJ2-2	CASSLNVNGELFF
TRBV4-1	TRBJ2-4	CASSQDPTGTGVWAAKNIQYF
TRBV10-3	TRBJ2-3	CAISDGGNPVATQYF
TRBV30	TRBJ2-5	CAWRTSGKETQYF
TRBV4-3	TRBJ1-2	CASSQGSIANYGYTF
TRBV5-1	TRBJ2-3	CASSPGQGPADTQYF
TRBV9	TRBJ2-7	CASSVVAGGLEQYF
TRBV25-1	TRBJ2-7	CASSPSWFTGEQYF
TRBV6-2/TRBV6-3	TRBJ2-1	CASVRRGNEQFF
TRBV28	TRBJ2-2	CASELNRGNTGELFF
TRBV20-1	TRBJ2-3	CSENTATSGGEGDTQYF
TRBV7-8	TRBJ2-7	CASSLAGLFIYEQYF
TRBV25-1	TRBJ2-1	CASSELQYTGEGAYNEQFF
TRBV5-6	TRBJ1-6	CASSFNSPLHF
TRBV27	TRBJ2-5	CASSLSGTQYF
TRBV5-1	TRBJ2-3	CASSLDDTGDLSSRTDTQYF
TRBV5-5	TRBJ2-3	CASSLEGGPFTDTQYF
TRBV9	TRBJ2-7	CASSVGTSGDSYEQYF
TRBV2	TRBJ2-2	CARTGSATTGELFF
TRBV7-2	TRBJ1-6	CASRGGIALGSPLHF
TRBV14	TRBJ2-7	CASSRGTGPYEQYF
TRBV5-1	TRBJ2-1	CATGLAGTGSYNEQFF
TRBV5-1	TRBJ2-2	CASSNTGSLPGELFF
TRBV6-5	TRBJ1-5	CASRGFGQSYSNQPQHF
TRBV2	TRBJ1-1	CASSERPGAIAYTEAFF
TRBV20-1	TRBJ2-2	CSARFARSNTGELFF
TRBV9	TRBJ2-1	CASSGSLGVNEQFF
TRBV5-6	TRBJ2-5	CASSLVGGRGGETQYF
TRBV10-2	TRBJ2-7	CASSVVGYDQYF